A single T cell receptor (beta chain) is shown here with its context. What it recognizes is unknown. Described time point: recipient sample about 28 days before transplant, after cytoreduction. Sequencing was performed with immunoSEQ multiplex PCR; in TCRdb, only in-frame clones are kept and a portion is missing. The data contain roughly 27,000 clones, 84% of them singletons. This entry belongs to a study of T cell clonotyping in hematopoietic cell transplantation. Study summary: Recipients' pretransplant samples followed cytoreduction. The study, taken as a whole, reports: No sorting was done, leaving CD4 and CD8 contributions mixed. Recipient TCR diversity dropped after transplant; expanded clonotypes rose from day 30 to 180. Few recipient clonotypes overlapped donors; over 95% were de novo at given depth.

The germline V gene encodes CDR1 SEHNR and CDR2 FQNEAQ (reference sequence). CDR3 length: 15 residues. The J segment lost 4 bases and the V segment lost 5 bases, leaving 6 bases of the junction unmatched. The sequence was obtained from a woman aged 55-69 years with acute myeloid leukemia. Some clones in this sample may be carry-over from other donors' samples. The sample consisted of peripheral blood mononuclear cells, taken before stem cell transplant. The rearrangement uses TRBV7-9 and TRBJ1-4, with 8 bases matching TRBD1. The CDR3 sequence: CASSLGQESNEKLFF. CDR3 DNA: TGTGCCAGCAGCCTGGGACAGGAGAGTAATGAAAAACTGTTTTTT.